The 26 T cell receptor beta chains in this list originate from one sample, sequenced in a study of shared clonotypes between healthy human individuals. Generated by immunoSEQ multiplex PCR, the TCRdb table keeps only in-frame clones and is missing some. This sample has approximately 2,000,000 clones, with 85% to 95% found just once. The sample consisted of naive CD4+ T cells from PBMCs. Subset noted: CD45RA+ positively selected. These receptors came from a man aged 18 to 29 in good health. Some clones in this sample may be carry-over from other donors' samples.

V is TRBV27 and J is TRBJ2-3; 10 nucleotides align to TRBD1. Germline V gene sequence: CDR1 MNHEY, CDR2 SMNVEV (reference sequence). V lost 5 bases to trimming and J lost 2 bases; unmatched junction nucleotides: 13. This CDR3 spans 18 amino acids. The chain's CDR3 is CASSAGTGAPASTDTQYF. CDR3 sequence (DNA): TGTGCCAGCAGTGCCGGGACAGGGGCCCCAGCTTCCACAGATACGCAGTATTTT.

This chain joins TRBV5-1 and TRBJ2-3; D call uncertain. CDR3 length: 13 residues. CDR1 is SGHRS and CDR2 is YFSETQ in the germline V gene. V dropped 5 bases and J dropped 5 bases, with 12 bases sitting between them. This CDR3 reads CASSYVAGDTQYF. CDR3 DNA: TGCGCCAGCAGTTATGTCGCAGGAGATACGCAGTATTTT.

This clone appeared a few times. CDR3 DNA: TGTGCCAGCAGTCCCTCCGATTTGAGGCGAGCTTTCTTT. Translation: CASSPSDLRRAFF. The chain carries TRBV27 and TRBJ1-1; D gene unclear. The CDR3 loop spans 13 amino acids. In germline, CDR1 is MNHEY, CDR2 SMNVEV (reference sequence). V was pared by 5 bases and J by 10 bases, with 17 bases between.

This chain links TRBV6-1 with TRBJ2-3; no reliable D call. V was cut by 4 bases and J by 0 bases, with 5 bases left in between. Germline loops: CDR1 MNHNS, CDR2 SASEGT. This CDR3 has 13 amino acids. CDR3 loop: CASSAISTDTQYF. Written as DNA, the CDR3 is TGTGCCAGCAGTGCTATTAGCACAGATACGCAGTATTTT.

The CDR3 DNA follows: TGCGCCAGCAGCCCCGAGGCGGGACTAGCGGCCTGGGCCTACAATGAGCAGTTCTTC. Protein product: CASSPEAGLAAWAYNEQFF. The J gene is TRBJ2-1, the V gene TRBV5-1; TRBD2 matches at 11 bases. The V segment lost 4 bases and the J segment 2 bases; nucleotides outside the gene matches: 14. The CDR3 spans 19 residues. CDR1 and CDR2 from the germline V gene are SGHRS and YFSETQ.

This chain links TRBV10-1 with TRBJ1-2; D remains unclear. The CDR3 covers 15 residues. The ends were cut back, 3 bases at V and 1 base at J, with 12 bases in the middle. Per the germline V gene, CDR1 is WNHNN and CDR2 is SYGVQD (reference sequence). In DNA form, the CDR3 reads TGCGCCAGCAGTGAAATGGGAGTCTATAACTATGGCTACACCTTC. Translating gives CASSEMGVYNYGYTF.

A remark on this clone: At the DNA level, this CDR3 is encoded by other sequences in the same sample as well. This chain uses TRBV30 with TRBJ2-1; 7 positions match TRBD1. The germline V gene has CDR1 GTSNPN and CDR2 SVGIG (reference sequence). J gave up 9 bases and V 5 bases, and 7 bases lay outside the gene matches. CDR3 length: 12 residues. The DNA for the CDR3 is TGTGCCTGGTCTACAGGGGTCGGTGAGCAGTTCTTC. Its translation: CAWSTGVGEQFF.

The chain combines TRBV4-1 with TRBJ2-7; D is undetermined. Germline V gene data show CDR1 as MGHRA and CDR2 as YSYEKL. This CDR3 is 14 amino acids long. Trimming removed 1 base at V and 0 bases at J, with 7 bases between. In DNA form, the CDR3 reads TGCGCCAGCAGCCAAGCCCCAGGCTCCTACGAGCAGTACTTC. Its translation: CASSQAPGSYEQYF.

There are a few counts of this clone. The chain joins TRBV27 to TRBJ1-4, with 7 nucleotides matching TRBD1. The V segment lost 5 bases and the J segment 2 bases; nucleotides outside the gene matches: 8. CDR1 and CDR2 (germline): MNHEY, SMNVEV (reference sequence). CDR3 length equals 16 residues. CDR3 coding DNA: TGTGCCAGCAGTGAGACAGGGAGAAAGACTAATGAAAAACTGTTTTTT. It yields the protein CASSETGRKTNEKLFF.

This clone has just one count. The V gene is TRBV28, the J gene TRBJ2-5; D unclear. Germline V gene data show CDR1 as MDHEN and CDR2 as SYDVKM. V was trimmed by 3 bases and J by 5 bases, leaving 13 bases between them. This CDR3 is 14 amino acids long. DNA of the CDR3: TGTGCCAGCAGTTTGCAGACATTGCACGAGACCCAGTACTTC. Translating gives CASSLQTLHETQYF. The complete variable domain, with remaining parts taken from reference TRBV28 and TRBJ2-5, reads DVKVTQSSRYLVKRTGEKVFLECVQDMDHENMFWYRQDPGLGLRLIYFSYDVKMKEKGDIPEGYSVSREKKERFSLILESASTNQTSMYLCASSLQTLHETQYFGPGTRLLVL.

The V and J genes are TRBV5-4 and TRBJ2-2, with 8 positions matching TRBD1. This CDR3 has 16 amino acids. V shed 6 bases and J 2 bases; nucleotides not matched to a gene: 9. Germline assignment: CDR1 SGHNT and CDR2 YYREEE (reference sequence). CDR3 sequence reads: CASNFGQGINTGELFF. In nucleotides, the CDR3 is TGTGCCAGCAACTTCGGACAGGGCATCAACACCGGGGAGCTGTTTTTT.

V is TRBV29-1 and J is TRBJ2-3; D possibly corresponds to TRBD2 (5 bases). CDR1 and CDR2 from the germline V gene are SQVTM and ANQGSEA. This CDR3 has 15 amino acids. V was cut by 7 bases and J by 1 base, with 18 bases left in between. The CDR3 nucleotides are TGCAGCGCGGATCCAGCGGAAGACGGCACAGATACGCAGTATTTT. Its protein is CSADPAEDGTDTQYF.

The chain carries TRBV4-1 and TRBJ1-1; D not resolved. CDR1 and CDR2 (germline): MGHRA, YSYEKL. This CDR3 spans 17 amino acids. With 6 bases removed from V and 1 base from J, the gap between germline ends came to 21 bases. CDR3 in DNA: TGCGCCAGCAGGAGGTTGGTGGCGGTAACTTCGAACACTGAAGCTTTCTTT. Residues: CASRRLVAVTSNTEAFF.

This clone was found once. This chain joins TRBV29-1 and TRBJ2-7; 11 nucleotides agree with TRBD2. The length of the CDR3 is 16 residues. After removal of 6 bases from V and 3 bases from J, the junction contained 13 bases not matched to a gene. CDR1 SQVTM and CDR2 ANQGSEA come from the germline V gene. The CDR3 spells CSVLTPGTSGYYEQYF. CDR3 DNA sequence: TGCAGCGTCTTAACGCCCGGGACTAGCGGTTACTACGAGCAGTACTTC.

The V gene is TRBV14, the J gene TRBJ2-5; a possible D gene is TRBD1 (5 bases). V was clipped by 4 bases and J by 5 bases, with 20 bases between them. The CDR3 sequence is 16 residues long. Germline V CDR1 and CDR2: SGHDN, FVKESK. The CDR3 spells CASSPVQGRVFETQYF. The CDR3 DNA is TGTGCCAGCAGCCCCGTGCAGGGTAGGGTTTTCGAGACCCAGTACTTC.

The V gene is TRBV7-2, the J gene TRBJ2-1; no clear D. V dropped 4 bases and J dropped 0 bases, with 10 bases sitting between them. Germline CDR1 SGHTA, CDR2 FQGNSA. The CDR3 has 15 amino acids. In nucleotides, the CDR3 is TGTGCCAGCAGCTGGCTCACTGCCTCCTACAATGAGCAGTTCTTC. Translated, it gives CASSWLTASYNEQFF.

The V call is TRBV11-2, the J call TRBJ2-5; possibly TRBD2 for D (7 bases). The V and J ends lost 8 bases and 4 bases respectively, with 23 bases between them. CDR3 length: 16 residues. Germline CDR1 SGHAT, CDR2 FQNNGV. The CDR3 loop is CASSGRGATEGETQYF. CDR3 DNA sequence: TGTGCCAGCTCCGGTCGGGGGGCCACCGAAGGAGAGACCCAGTACTTC.

The chain recombines TRBV7-2 with TRBJ1-5, with D hard to call. V lost 5 bases to trimming and J lost 3 bases, with 8 bases between them. The CDR3 is made up of 13 amino acids. CDR1 is SGHTA and CDR2 is FQGNSA in the germline V gene. The CDR3 is CASSLVTNQPQHF. The CDR3, as DNA: TGTGCCAGCAGCCTTGTAACCAATCAGCCCCAGCATTTT.

V and J are TRBV4-1 and TRBJ1-2, with 9 positions matching TRBD1. The CDR3 has 15 amino acids. Germline CDR1 is MGHRA and CDR2 is YSYEKL. Trimming removed 1 base from V and 7 bases from J; junction bases left unmatched: 7. CDR3 nucleotides: TGCGCCAGCAGCCAAGGGGACAGGGAGCTCGGTGGCTACACCTTC. Residues: CASSQGDRELGGYTF.

The chain links TRBV7-2 to TRBJ2-2; D gene uncertain. With 0 bases removed from V and 0 bases from J, the gap between germline ends came to 8 bases. The CDR3 contains 16 residues. Germline CDR1 and CDR2: SGHTA and FQGNSA. The CDR3 DNA reads TGTGCCAGCAGCTTAGCGCGGATCCCGAACACCGGGGAGCTGTTTTTT. Translated: CASSLARIPNTGELFF.

This chain joins TRBV2 and TRBJ2-5, with D perhaps matching TRBD1 (6 bases). This CDR3 has 11 amino acids. The germline gives CDR1 SNHLY, CDR2 FYNNEI. V was cut by 8 bases and J by 13 bases, with 17 bases left in between. CDR3 in DNA: TGTGCCAGCGCAACAGGGAAGAGGCCGTACTTC. This translates into CASATGKRPYF. Full variable domain (missing parts from reference TRBV2 and TRBJ2-5): EPEVTQTPSHQVTQMGQEVILRCVPISNHLYFYWYRQILGQKVEFLVSFYNNEISEKSEIFDDQFSVERPDGSNFTLKIRSTKLEDSAMYFCASATGKRPYFGPGTRLLVL.

J is TRBJ2-7 and V is TRBV2; TRBD1 matches at 11 bases. Germline V CDR1 and CDR2: SNHLY, FYNNEI. This CDR3 has 13 amino acids. V was clipped by 8 bases and J by 4 bases; unmatched bases: 4. DNA of the CDR3: TGTGCCAGCGAAGGACAGGGGGCTTACGAGCAGTACTTC. It encodes CASEGQGAYEQYF. Based on the CDR3 plus reference TRBV2 and TRBJ2-7, the full variable domain is EPEVTQTPSHQVTQMGQEVILRCVPISNHLYFYWYRQILGQKVEFLVSFYNNEISEKSEIFDDQFSVERPDGSNFTLKIRSTKLEDSAMYFCASEGQGAYEQYFGPGTRLTVT.

This clone has only one observation. The chain combines TRBV28 with TRBJ2-7; D is ambiguous. Trimming took 0 bases from V and 1 from J, leaving 7 bases between them. The CDR3 has 14 residues. Germline V gene data show CDR1 as MDHEN and CDR2 as SYDVKM. The CDR3 protein is CASSLWQESYEQYF. For the CDR3, the DNA is TGTGCCAGCAGTTTATGGCAGGAATCCTACGAGCAGTACTTC.

Worth noting for this clone: Other DNA sequences of this sample code for an identical CDR3. The chain joins TRBV7-3 to TRBJ2-5; D is ambiguous. The ends were cut back, 5 bases at V and 3 bases at J, with 13 bases in the middle. The V gene's germline CDR1 is SGHTA and CDR2 FQGTGA. CDR3 length equals 14 residues. The CDR3 nucleotides are TGTGCCAGCAGCCCAACCGGGTTGGAAGAGACCCAGTACTTC. It codes for CASSPTGLEETQYF.

V is TRBV5-6 and J is TRBJ2-5; D might be TRBD2 (6 bases). Germline values: CDR1 SGHDT, CDR2 YYEEEE. V was cut by 0 bases and J by 4 bases, with 16 bases left in between. CDR3 length equals 16 residues. Here the CDR3 reads CASSLVLAATRETQYF. For the CDR3, the DNA is TGTGCCAGCAGCTTGGTATTAGCGGCTACGAGAGAGACCCAGTACTTC.

The genes are TRBV28 and TRBJ1-2; D is possibly TRBD1 (6 bases). The CDR3 totals 13 residues. Germline-derived CDR1 and CDR2 are MDHEN and SYDVKM. Between the trimmed V and J ends, which lost 1 base and 7 bases, there was a span of 10 bases. The CDR3 coding sequence is TGTGCCAGCAGTTTATTAAGGGGGGGTGGCTACACCTTC. Its protein is CASSLLRGGGYTF.